The 20 T cell receptor beta chains below come from one sample, sequenced in a study of CD8+CD57+ T cells in acquired aplastic anemia listed by TCRdb under 2018. The sequencer listed for this sample is Illumina HiSeq 2000. Profiling of TCR beta VDJ combinations and CDR3 sequences used genomic DNA as the template. The public reads were reanalyzed by TCRdb: fastp trimming at Q25, MiXCR alignment, in-frame beta chains only. Rows are unified per CDR3 protein, each entry keeping the most common DNA and genes. The sample data list around 170,000 distinct CDR3 sequences, and approximately 44% of these were observed just once. Under 3.5% of the sample belongs to the ten largest clones. Flow cytometry had shown CD8+CD57+ cell expansion in the patients selected for sequencing. The sequenced sample consisted of sorted CD4+, CD8+, or CD8+CD57+ T cells (not recorded which) from PBMCs. The receptors were gathered from a human donor with aplastic anemia.

This clonotype showed up just a few times. The rearrangement links TRBV2 to TRBJ1-2; possibly TRBD1 for D (6 bases). The CDR3 extends over 12 amino acids. Germline CDR1 and CDR2: SNHLY and FYNNEI. The CDR3 DNA reads TGTGCTAGCTTAGACAGGACCCATGGCTACACCTTC. Its protein is CASLDRTHGYTF.

A note on this clonotype: Lacking the conserved final phenylalanine or tryptophan, this CDR3 likely reflects a read error. The gene calls are TRBV7-6 and TRBJ2-7, with no clear D. V lost 4 bases and J lost 7, with 14 bases in between. Germline loops: CDR1 SGHVS, CDR2 FNYEAQ. CDR3 length: 13 residues. The CDR3 DNA reads as TGTGCCAGCAGCTCAGCAATATACGGGGAGCAGTACATC. Protein: CASSSAIYGEQYI.

This clonotype was counted ten times or more. The V call is TRBV6-5, the J call TRBJ1-1; 7 positions agree with TRBD1. Trimming cost V 4 bases and J 5 bases; bases outside gene matches: 4. The CDR3 spans 13 residues. Germline V gene sequence: CDR1 MNHEY, CDR2 SVGAGI. The CDR3 protein is CASSFAGGTEAFF. In DNA form, the CDR3 reads TGTGCCAGCAGTTTCGCAGGGGGAACTGAAGCTTTCTTT.

There are many counts of this clonotype. The chain links TRBV19 to TRBJ2-1; the match to TRBD1 covers 11 bases. The length of the CDR3 is 16 residues. Germline CDR1 reads LNHDA; CDR2 reads SQIVND (reference sequence). J lost 7 bases, V lost 4 bases, and 9 bases had no gene match. The CDR3 sequence: CASSSNGQGAFNEQFF. The CDR3 DNA is TGTGCCAGTAGTAGCAACGGACAGGGGGCCTTTAATGAGCAGTTCTTC.

This clonotype was recorded many times. The chain links TRBV7-2 to TRBJ1-1, with D hard to call. V shed 6 bases and J shed 1 base, with 9 bases lying between them. Germline CDR1 and CDR2: SGHTA and FQGNSA. CDR3 length: 13 amino acids. Here the CDR3 reads CASRMEENTEAFF. CDR3 coding DNA: TGTGCCAGCAGGATGGAGGAGAACACTGAAGCTTTCTTT.

This clonotype was detected only a few times. This chain links TRBV30 with TRBJ1-1; D gene unclear. The CDR3 has 14 amino acids. Looked up from germline, CDR1 is GTSNPN and CDR2 is SVGIG (reference sequence). V was shortened by 2 bases and J by 4 bases, with 14 bases between the two germline ends. The CDR3 is CAWSSLLGVTEAFF. CDR3 nucleotide sequence: TGTGCCTGGAGTTCCCTACTCGGAGTCACTGAAGCTTTCTTT.

This clonotype has at least ten counts. The rearrangement joins TRBV5-1 to TRBJ1-5; possibly TRBD1 for D (5 bases). The CDR3 runs 15 residues. CDR1 and CDR2 (germline): SGHRS, YFSETQ. Trimming took off 5 bases at V and 4 bases at J, with 16 bases between the two ends. CDR3: CASRVSGGANQPQHF. The CDR3, as DNA: TGCGCCAGCAGGGTCTCGGGGGGAGCTAATCAGCCCCAGCATTTT. Full variable domain (outside the CDR3, taken from reference TRBV5-1 and TRBJ1-5): KAGVTQTPRYLIKTRGQQVTLSCSPISGHRSVSWYQQTPGQGLQFLFEYFSETQRNKGNFPGRFSGRQFSNSRSEMNVSTLELGDSALYLCASRVSGGANQPQHFGDGTRLSIL.

This clonotype was picked up a small number of times. One end of the junction fails to match germline, which may point to a read error. The CDR3 region has the DNA TGTGCCAGCAGCCCGATACAAACAGGGGGTGAAGCTCTCTTT. It specifies CASSPIQTGGEALF. The genes are TRBV5-6 and TRBJ1-1; 8 nucleotides line up with TRBD1. The CDR3 loop spans 14 amino acids. Germline CDR1 reads SGHDT; CDR2 reads YYEEEE.

This clonotype has just one count. The chain recombines TRBV20-1 with TRBJ1-4, with no clear D. The V gene lost 3 bases and the J gene lost 5 bases, with 13 bases spanning the gap. There are 14 residues in the CDR3. Germline lookup yields CDR1 DFQATT and CDR2 SNEGSKA (reference sequence). CDR3 bases: TGCAGTGCTAGTCAAGGGAAAAAGAATGAAAAACTGTTTTTT. It is translated as CSASQGKKNEKLFF.

The genes are TRBV24-1 and TRBJ2-7, with 8 bases fitting TRBD1. The CDR3 runs to 15 residues. In germline, CDR1 is KGHDR, CDR2 SFDVKD. V shed 4 bases, J shed 5 bases, and the junction held 9 bases outside the gene matches. The DNA of the CDR3 is TGTGCCACCAGTGACCCCCCGGACAGGGCGGACGAGCAGTACTTC. Encoded protein: CATSDPPDRADEQYF.

This clonotype has at least ten counts. The genes are TRBV5-1 and TRBJ2-3; D unresolved. V was clipped by 4 bases and J by 4 bases, with 7 bases between them. Germline CDR1 reads SGHRS; CDR2 reads YFSETQ. This CDR3 comprises 12 residues. The CDR3 reads CASSPRSDTQYF. The CDR3 coding sequence is TGCGCCAGCAGCCCGAGGTCAGATACGCAGTATTTT.

A note on this clonotype: This may be a read error: a much more frequent sequence differs by one nucleotide. The chain links TRBV20-1 to TRBJ2-7, with TRBD1 matching 9 bases. This CDR3 contains 15 residues. Germline V CDR1 and CDR2: DFQATT, SNEGSKA (reference sequence). Trimming removed 1 base from V and 1 base from J; junction bases left unmatched: 5. The CDR3: CSARVQGASSYEQYV. The CDR3, as DNA: TGCAGTGCTAGAGTACAGGGGGCTTCGTCCTACGAGCAGTACGTC.

The J gene is TRBJ2-1, the V gene TRBV10-3, with 16 bases fitting TRBD2. The V segment lost 10 bases and the J segment 8 bases; nucleotides outside the gene matches: 8. This CDR3 has 15 amino acids. CDR1 is ENHRY and CDR2 is SYGVKD in the germline V gene. CDR3 in amino acids: CATGTSGREGYEQFF. The DNA of the CDR3 is TGTGCCACGGGGACTAGCGGGAGGGAGGGATATGAGCAGTTCTTC.

A note on this clonotype: A junction boundary mismatches the germline segment, possibly from a read error. The V gene is TRBV15, the J gene TRBJ1-4; 8 nucleotides agree with TRBD1. The V gene's germline CDR1 is LNHNV and CDR2 YYDKDF (reference sequence). This CDR3 spans 16 amino acids. DNA of the CDR3: TGTGCCACCAGCAGAGACGTAACAGGGGGTTATGAAAAACCGTTTTTT. Its protein is CATSRDVTGGYEKPFF. The complete variable domain, with remaining parts taken from reference TRBV15 and TRBJ1-4, reads DAMVIQNPRYQVTQFGKPVTLSCSQTLNHNVMYWYQQKSSQAPKLLFHYYDKDFNNEADTPDNFQSRRPNTSFCFLDIRSPGLGDTAMYLCATSRDVTGGYEKPFFGSGTQLSVL.

The rearrangement joins TRBV2 to TRBJ1-5; TRBD1 matches at 8 bases. Trimming took 7 bases from V and 6 from J; bases not matched to a gene: 5. This CDR3 spans 13 amino acids. The germline V gene encodes CDR1 SNHLY and CDR2 FYNNEI. The CDR3 sequence is CASKETGAQPQHF. CDR3 DNA: TGTGCCAGCAAAGAGACAGGGGCTCAGCCCCAGCATTTT.

This clonotype was found once. This chain's CDR3 is CASSEVGDTGELFF. The CDR3 region has the DNA TGTGCCAGCAGTGAAGTAGGGGACACCGGGGAGCTGTTTTTT. This chain joins TRBV6-1 and TRBJ2-2, with D perhaps matching TRBD1 (5 bases). The CDR3 totals 14 residues. Germline-derived CDR1 and CDR2 are MNHNS and SASEGT. Between the trimmed V and J ends, which lost 1 base and 3 bases, there was a span of 6 bases.

This clonotype was counted only a few times. This chain links TRBV11-1 with TRBJ2-2; perhaps TRBD1 as D (5 bases). V lost 3 bases, J lost 3 bases, and 11 bases lay in between. The CDR3 is made up of 15 amino acids. Germline V CDR1 and CDR2: SGHAT, FQDESV (reference sequence). The CDR3 nucleotides read TGTGCCAGCAGCTTCAGGGTTGGATACACCGGGGAGCTGTTTTTT. Translating it yields CASSFRVGYTGELFF.

On this clonotype: At one boundary the junction diverges from the germline segment, which might be a read error. The V and J genes are TRBV10-3 and TRBJ2-6, with TRBD2 as a possible D gene (6 bases). Germline V lookup: CDR1 ENHRY, CDR2 SYGVKD. This CDR3 comprises 15 residues. The CDR3 DNA is TGTGCCATTGGGACTGGAAAGCCCGGGGCCAACGCCCTGACTTTC. This gives the protein CAIGTGKPGANALTF.

This clonotype was observed a handful of times. Being one base from a much bigger clone, this may be a read error. This chain joins TRBV11-2 and TRBJ2-1; D gene ambiguous. CDR1 is SGHAT, CDR2 FQNNGV, per germline. The CDR3 totals 16 residues. As DNA, the CDR3 is TGTGCCGGCAGCTACCGCCTAGGCAGGACGAATAATGAGCAGTTCTTC. Protein product: CAGSYRLGRTNNEQFF.

This clonotype was detected many times. The gene calls are TRBV9 and TRBJ2-1; TRBD2 matches 10 bases. The CDR3 consists of 17 residues. V was clipped by 4 bases and J by 2 bases; unmatched bases: 9. Germline values: CDR1 SGDLS, CDR2 YYNGEE. The CDR3 region has the DNA TGTGCCAGCAGCTCATCAGGACTAGCGGTAACCTACAATGAGCAGTTCTTC. Translated: CASSSSGLAVTYNEQFF.